Below are 23 T cell receptor beta chains sequenced from a single sample in a study of tumor and adjacent non-tumor tissue in lung cancer (dated by TCRdb to 2016 to 2018). RNA was extracted from bulk unsorted tissue and checked for quality with a NanoDrop ND-1000 and an Agilent 2100. Library preparation employed multiplex PCR. Reads for this sample came from an Illumina HiSeq 2500. TCRbeta libraries were constructed through three rounds of nested PCR with primers (Table S4) according to protocols adapted from ARM-PCR. TCRdb took the public reads, trimmed them with fastp at Q25, ran MiXCR for clone calling and kept in-frame beta chains. Identical CDR3 protein sequences are pooled into one entry, listed with their most common genes and DNA. In all, the sample holds approximately 120,000 distinct CDR3 sequences, and more than 70% of those were seen once. Of the sample, about 39% is held by the ten largest clones.

Sample: lung tumor tissue. The source is a woman in her sixties or seventies with non-small cell lung cancer.

This clonotype appeared once. Just one base apart from a much larger clone, this may be a read error. This rearrangement joins TRBV20-1 to TRBJ2-3; 13 bases map to TRBD2. The CDR3 contains 20 residues. With V trimmed by 4 bases and J by 0 bases, 16 bases remained unmatched. Germline V lookup: CDR1 DFQATT, CDR2 SNEGSKA (reference sequence). CDR3 sequence: CSATGFRLAGGDSSTDTQYF. The CDR3 DNA reads as TGCAGTGCTACCGGCTTTAGACTAGCGGGAGGAGATTCTAGCACAGATACGCAGTATTTT.

Details on this clonotype: The germline gene is not matched at one end of the junction; a read error may be the cause. This rearrangement joins TRBV11-3 to TRBJ2-7, with D perhaps TRBD2 (5 bases). The CDR3 length is 14 residues. CDR1 is SGHNT, CDR2 YENEEA, per germline. The CDR3 loop reads CAISLDTGTYDQYF. CDR3 DNA: TGTGCCATCAGCTTAGACACGGGAACCTACGACCAGTACTTC. Full variable domain (remainder filled in from reference TRBV11-3 and TRBJ2-7): EAGVVQSPRYKIIEKKQPVAFWCNPISGHNTLYWYLQNLGQGPELLIRYENEEAVDDSQLPKDRFSAERLKGVDSTLKIQPAELGDSAVYLCAISLDTGTYDQYFGPGTRLTVT.

The J gene is TRBJ1-5, the V gene TRBV28; tentative D call: TRBD1 (5 bases). Trimming left V 7 bases short and J 3 bases short, with 13 bases between. The CDR3 loop spans 14 amino acids. Germline CDR1 MDHEN, CDR2 SYDVKM. The CDR3 protein is CASTKVGHNQPQHF. CDR3 bases: TGTGCCAGCACCAAGGTGGGGCACAATCAGCCCCAGCATTTT.

This clonotype was seen many times. The chain has TRBV28 and TRBJ1-1, with D tentatively TRBD1 (5 bases). Germline CDR1 is MDHEN and CDR2 is SYDVKM. The CDR3 is made up of 16 amino acids. Trimming pared 5 bases from V and 0 bases from J, leaving 16 bases between. The CDR3 sequence: CASSRGGAGMNTEAFF. CDR3 nucleotide sequence: TGTGCCAGCAGTAGAGGAGGGGCGGGAATGAACACTGAAGCTTTCTTT.

As to this clonotype: At one end the junction does not follow the germline gene, possibly because of a read error. The J gene is TRBJ2-3, the V gene TRBV12-3 or TRBV12-4; D not certain. This CDR3 is 13 amino acids long. The CDR3 protein is CASRGLMRDTQYF. The CDR3 DNA is TGTGCCAGCAGAGGATTAATGAGAGATACACAGTATTTT.

The CDR3 nucleotides read TGCAGCGTGCGGCCGGGAGCAGATACGCAGTATTTT. Translated, it gives CSVRPGADTQYF. The rearrangement links TRBV29-1 to TRBJ2-3, with D possibly being TRBD2 (6 bases). There are 12 residues in the CDR3. V lost 6 bases and J lost 4, with 11 bases in between. The germline CDR1 and CDR2 sequences are SQVTM and ANQGSEA.

The chain joins TRBV20-1 to TRBJ2-3, with 9 bases lining up with TRBD2. CDR1 is DFQATT and CDR2 is SNEGSKA in the germline V gene (reference sequence). The CDR3 is 14 amino acids. J gave up 4 bases and V 8 bases, and 10 bases lay outside the gene matches. The CDR3 DNA reads TGCAGTACCGCCCCGGCTAGCGGGGCAGATACGCAGTATTTT. Translated, it gives CSTAPASGADTQYF.

As for this clonotype: This sequence may be a read error, since a much larger clone differs from it by one base. The J gene is TRBJ1-2, the V gene TRBV10-2; D may be TRBD1 (5 bases). The germline gives CDR1 WSHSY, CDR2 SAAADI. The CDR3 spans 14 residues. The CDR3 bases are TGCACCAGCAGTGTTGGCAGCCAGGGCTATGGCTACACCTTC. Translating it yields CTSSVGSQGYGYTF.

The J gene is TRBJ1-4, the V gene TRBV11-2; D perhaps matches TRBD1 (5 bases). The ends were cut back, 4 bases at V and 2 bases at J, with 11 bases in the middle. The V gene's germline CDR1 is SGHAT and CDR2 FQNNGV. The CDR3 loop spans 15 amino acids. CDR3 loop: CASSWDCATNEKLFF. The CDR3 DNA reads TGTGCCAGCAGCTGGGACTGTGCGACTAATGAAAAACTGTTTTTT.

This clonotype was observed a handful of times. One junction end does not reproduce the germline sequence, and a read error may be involved. The chain employs TRBV11-3 and TRBJ2-1, with D unresolved. Germline CDR1 reads SGHNT; CDR2 reads YENEEA. The CDR3 runs 17 residues. CDR3 nucleotide sequence: TGTACCAGCAGCTTAGGCCCACTATCACCATCCTACAATGAGCAGTTCTTC. This translates into CTSSLGPLSPSYNEQFF.

Regarding this clonotype: The missing conserved phenylalanine or tryptophan at the end of this CDR3 makes a read error likely. The rearrangement links TRBV20-1 to TRBJ1-2, with 11 bases that match TRBD1. From germline, CDR1 is DFQATT and CDR2 SNEGSKA (reference sequence). The CDR3 spans 15 residues. V lost 3 bases to trimming and J lost 6 bases; unmatched junction nucleotides: 9. CDR3 coding DNA: TGCAGTGCTAGTTCGGACAGGGGGCGCAGCCATGGCTACACCTTA. It yields the protein CSASSDRGRSHGYTL.

As concerns this clonotype: A read error may produce the germline difference seen at one junction end. The CDR3 loop reads CVISAEDTGKTEALF. The CDR3 DNA reads as TGTGTCATCAGTGCCGAGGACACGGGGAAAACTGAAGCTCTCTTT. The chain combines TRBV10-3 with TRBJ1-1; D is possibly TRBD1 (5 bases). Germline lookup yields CDR1 ENHRY and CDR2 SYGVKD. The CDR3 runs to 15 residues.

With regard to this clonotype: Since no conserved phenylalanine or tryptophan closes the CDR3, a read error is the likely cause. V and J are TRBV29-1 and TRBJ2-2, with 8 bases matching TRBD1. This CDR3 has 14 amino acids. CDR1 is SQVTM, CDR2 ANQGSEA, per germline. Unmatched junction bases numbered 5, after V lost 3 bases and J lost 5 bases. In DNA form, the CDR3 reads TGCAGCGTTGACTGGCAGGGGGCAACCGGGGAGCTGTTTTCT. This gives the protein CSVDWQGATGELFS.

Comment on this clonotype: It may be a read error: a sequence one base away is much more abundant. This CDR3 fails to terminate in the conserved phenylalanine or tryptophan, so it likely reflects a read error. The CDR3, as DNA: TGTGCCAGCAGTTTTTCGCGGGCAGGGGGCAAGAACGAGCAGTACTTA. Its translation is CASSFSRAGGKNEQYL. This chain joins TRBV12-3 or TRBV12-4 and TRBJ2-7, with 8 positions matching TRBD1. There are 16 residues in the CDR3. After removal of 3 bases from V and 5 bases from J, the junction contained 12 bases not matched to a gene.

A note on this clonotype: Its ends do not fully match the called genes, so a read error is possible. The rearrangement joins TRBV11-1 to TRBJ2-4; TRBD1 might be the D (5 bases). The CDR3 consists of 12 residues. Germline CDR1 SGHAT, CDR2 FQDESV (reference sequence). The CDR3 DNA reads TGTGCCAGCAGCCTAGACAGAAACGTTCAGTACTTC. Its translation: CASSLDRNVQYF.

The table lists this clonotype with many counts. The chain couples TRBV4-1 to TRBJ2-7, with D possibly being TRBD1 or TRBD2 (5 bases each). Germline-derived CDR1 and CDR2 are MGHRA and YSYEKL. V dropped 1 base and J dropped 3 bases, with 7 bases sitting between them. CDR3 length: 13 residues. The CDR3 spells CASSQGDRYEQYF. The CDR3 region has the DNA TGCGCCAGCAGCCAAGGGGACCGCTACGAGCAGTACTTC.

On this clonotype itself: A read error may account for a junction end that differs from germline. The rearrangement uses TRBV20-1 and TRBJ2-5; D uncertain. Germline lookup yields CDR1 DFQATT and CDR2 SNEGSKA (reference sequence). This CDR3 spans 12 amino acids. The CDR3: CSDRVSSQAQYF. CDR3 nucleotide sequence: TGCAGTGATAGGGTCTCCTCCCAGGCCCAATACTTC.

The V call is TRBV11-1, the J call TRBJ2-2; D is possibly TRBD2 (6 bases). The V and J ends lost 5 bases and 7 bases respectively, with 23 bases between them. The CDR3 runs 17 residues. Looked up from germline, CDR1 is SGHAT and CDR2 is FQDESV (reference sequence). CDR3 residues: CASSPRLVEESIGELFF. The CDR3 nucleotides read TGTGCCAGCAGCCCGCGACTAGTGGAAGAATCCATCGGGGAGCTGTTTTTT.

As for this clonotype: A single base separates this from a much larger clone, so it may be a read error. J is TRBJ1-2 and V is TRBV6-5; tentatively, D is TRBD1 (5 bases). Trimming left V 11 bases short and J 4 bases short, with 23 bases between. From germline, CDR1 is MNHEY and CDR2 SVGAGI. This CDR3 has 15 residues. CDR3 nucleotides: TGTGCCGGCACCCACAGCCGGGGCGGCAGCTATGGCTACACCTTC. This translates into CAGTHSRGGSYGYTF.

About this clonotype itself: A much larger clone lies a single base off, so this may be a read error. The V gene is TRBV12-3 or TRBV12-4, the J gene TRBJ2-6; TRBD1 might be the D (5 bases). CDR3 length: 16 amino acids. The CDR3 reads CASSRAIISGANVPTF. The CDR3, as DNA: TGTGCCAGCTCTCGGGCCATAATCTCTGGGGCCAACGTCCCGACTTTC.

This clonotype was seen a few times. Because the CDR3 is missing its conserved closing phenylalanine or tryptophan, this is likely a read error. The genes are TRBV28 and TRBJ2-3; 7 nucleotides match TRBD2. J lost 6 bases, V lost 6 bases, and 3 bases had no gene match. Germline CDR1 and CDR2: MDHEN and SYDVKM. The CDR3 consists of 12 residues. CDR3 DNA sequence: TGTGCCAGCAGCGACGGGGGGGATACGCAGTATCTC. It translates to CASSDGGDTQYL.

CDR3 sequence (DNA): TGTGCCAGCAGCTCAACCGGACCCCGAGTCGGGGAGCTGTTTTTT. Protein sequence: CASSSTGPRVGELFF. This rearrangement joins TRBV28 to TRBJ2-2; D not resolved. Per germline, CDR1 MDHEN and CDR2 SYDVKM. This CDR3 has 15 residues. Between the trimmed V and J ends, which lost 6 bases and 7 bases, there was a span of 18 bases.

This clonotype was seen more than once but under ten times. This chain uses TRBV28 with TRBJ1-5; TRBD1 might be the D (6 bases). Germline assignment: CDR1 MDHEN and CDR2 SYDVKM. V gave up 3 bases and J gave up 6 bases, with 15 bases separating them. The CDR3 loop spans 15 amino acids. CDR3 bases: TGTGCCAGCAGTTTGGGTGGGGGGCGTCTTCAGCCCCAGCATTTT. Its protein is CASSLGGGRLQPQHF.